The 21 T cell receptor beta chains given below trace back to one sample, sequenced in a study of blood T cells in healthy people across ages. Primed by a sample-barcoded 5' primer and a J-beta primer mix, a second PCR proceeded for about 7 to 12 cycles. TCRdb called the 5' RACE reads again in MiXCR, with one record for every CDR3 protein. The table includes roughly 930,000 distinct CDR3 sequences, about 48% detected once. The sequencing input was blood. Receptors were obtained from a man aged 25-40 years in good health.

This clonotype has a handful of counts. The rearrangement uses TRBV10-3 and TRBJ1-2; D uncertain. Germline V lookup: CDR1 ENHRY, CDR2 SYGVKD. The CDR3 has 15 amino acids. V was clipped by 3 bases and J by 3 bases, with 14 bases between them. Here the CDR3 reads CAISELLGLDYGYTF. The CDR3 nucleotides are TGTGCCATCAGTGAACTTCTGGGTCTCGACTATGGCTACACCTTC.

This clonotype was seen a handful of times. The V and J genes are TRBV15 and TRBJ2-4; 11 bases match TRBD2. The CDR3 contains 14 residues. J was trimmed by 11 bases and V by 7 bases; bases with no gene match: 10. Germline CDR1 reads LNHNV; CDR2 reads YYDKDF (reference sequence). CDR3 DNA sequence: TGTGCCACCAAGGGTAGCGGGGGGGCTTTCGTTCAGTACTTC. Its translation: CATKGSGGAFVQYF.

V usage is TRBV7-8 and J usage is TRBJ1-4; 7 bases map to TRBD1. The CDR3 consists of 14 residues. Germline assignment: CDR1 SGHVS and CDR2 FQNEAQ. The V gene end was trimmed by 6 bases and the J gene end by 3 bases; junction bases not matched to a gene: 4. In nucleotides, the CDR3 is TGTGCCAGCAGTACTACAGGGGCTAATGAAAAACTGTTTTTT. Protein: CASSTTGANEKLFF.

This clonotype has a handful of counts. V is TRBV5-4 and J is TRBJ2-1; TRBD1 matches at 7 bases. The J segment lost 4 bases and the V segment lost 5 bases, leaving 9 bases of the junction unmatched. The CDR3 loop spans 15 amino acids. The germline V gene encodes CDR1 SGHNT and CDR2 YYREEE (reference sequence). The CDR3 sequence is CASSYDRARYNEQFF. The CDR3 DNA reads as TGTGCCAGCAGTTACGACAGGGCGAGGTACAATGAGCAGTTCTTC. Together with reference TRBV5-4 and TRBJ2-1, the CDR3 gives the full variable domain: ETGVTQSPTHLIKTRGQQVTLRCSSQSGHNTVSWYQQALGQGPQFIFQYYREEENGRGNFPPRFSGLQFPNYSSELNVNALELDDSALYLCASSYDRARYNEQFFGPGTRLTVL.

This chain joins TRBV7-9 and TRBJ2-1, with D uncertain. This CDR3 has 13 amino acids. Looked up from germline, CDR1 is SEHNR and CDR2 is FQNEAQ (reference sequence). The V gene lost 5 bases and the J gene lost 8 bases, with 13 bases spanning the gap. This chain's CDR3 is CASSLSLMDEQFF. CDR3 nucleotides: TGTGCCAGCAGCCTTAGCCTCATGGATGAGCAGTTCTTC. Full variable domain (outside the CDR3, taken from reference TRBV7-9 and TRBJ2-1): DTGVSQNPRHKITKRGQNVTFRCDPISEHNRLYWYRQTLGQGPEFLTYFQNEAQLEKSRLLSDRFSAERPKGSFSTLEIQRTEQGDSAMYLCASSLSLMDEQFFGPGTRLTVL.

This clonotype was counted only a few times. The genes are TRBV12-5 and TRBJ2-5, with a tentative D call TRBD2 (6 bases). Germline V gives CDR1 LGHNT, CDR2 FRNRAP. With 6 bases removed from V and 3 bases from J, the gap between germline ends came to 20 bases. The CDR3 loop spans 16 amino acids. In DNA, the CDR3 is TGTGCTAGTGGGCGGGACCCGGGGCAGGGTAAAGAGACCCAGTACTTC. Its translation: CASGRDPGQGKETQYF.

There are a few counts of this clonotype. CDR3 DNA: TGCAGCGTTGAATTGCCAGGTGGCCCCTACGAGCAGTACTTC. Protein product: CSVELPGGPYEQYF. The chain couples TRBV29-1 to TRBJ2-5; D uncertain. The J call may be mistaken, given a closer DNA end match to TRBJ2-7. CDR3 length: 14 amino acids. Looked up from germline, CDR1 is SQVTM and CDR2 is ANQGSEA.

The genes are TRBV5-1 and TRBJ2-3; TRBD1 aligns across 7 bases. This CDR3 spans 13 amino acids. Germline V gene sequence: CDR1 SGHRS, CDR2 YFSETQ. The V and J ends lost 7 bases and 10 bases, in that order; junction bases with no gene match: 12. The DNA of the CDR3 is TGCGCCAGCGGACCCAGACAGGGAAACTCGCAGTATTTT. Amino acid sequence: CASGPRQGNSQYF.

This clonotype was seen a handful of times. J is TRBJ1-6 and V is TRBV5-1; the D gene is possibly TRBD1 (5 bases). Trimming left V 6 bases short and J 0 bases short, with 28 bases between. The CDR3 is 21 amino acids. Germline CDR1 SGHRS, CDR2 YFSETQ. CDR3 protein: CASITKVVGAATSSYNSPLHF. The CDR3 DNA reads TGCGCCAGCATTACGAAAGTCGTCGGGGCAGCGACCAGCTCCTATAATTCACCCCTCCACTTT.

This chain uses TRBV28 with TRBJ2-3; TRBD2 is a possible D gene (6 bases). The germline CDR1 and CDR2 sequences are MDHEN and SYDVKM. The germline V and J ends were trimmed by 5 bases and 2 bases, with 11 bases remaining between them. CDR3 length: 14 residues. CDR3 nucleotides: TGTGCCAGCAGTGGAGGGGCGTACACAGATACGCAGTATTTT. It specifies CASSGGAYTDTQYF. Drawing the rest from reference TRBV28 and TRBJ2-3, the complete variable domain is DVKVTQSSRYLVKRTGEKVFLECVQDMDHENMFWYRQDPGLGLRLIYFSYDVKMKEKGDIPEGYSVSREKKERFSLILESASTNQTSMYLCASSGGAYTDTQYFGPGTRLTVL.

V is TRBV6-5 and J is TRBJ2-3; 8 bases align to TRBD1. The V segment lost 6 bases and the J segment 0 bases; nucleotides outside the gene matches: 5. The CDR3 loop spans 15 amino acids. The germline gives CDR1 MNHEY, CDR2 SVGAGI. CDR3 protein: CASRRQGSSTDTQYF. In DNA form, the CDR3 reads TGTGCCAGCAGACGACAGGGGAGTAGCACAGATACGCAGTATTTT.

This clonotype appeared a few times. The chain joins TRBV3-1 to TRBJ2-6; no definite D call. CDR3 length: 14 amino acids. In germline, CDR1 is LGHDT, CDR2 YNNKEL (reference sequence). V lost 3 bases and J lost 6, with 9 bases in between. The CDR3 loop reads CASSQYGVANVLTF. CDR3 nucleotide sequence: TGTGCCAGCAGCCAGTATGGAGTGGCCAACGTCCTGACTTTC.

This clonotype was counted a few times. The rearrangement links TRBV7-2 to TRBJ2-3; D remains ambiguous. The V and J ends lost 4 bases and 6 bases respectively, with 11 bases between them. The length of the CDR3 is 13 residues. Germline V lookup: CDR1 SGHTA, CDR2 FQGNSA. This CDR3 reads CASSSPGEDTQYF. The CDR3 nucleotides are TGTGCCAGCAGCTCCCCAGGCGAGGATACGCAGTATTTT. Together with reference TRBV7-2 and TRBJ2-3, the CDR3 gives the full variable domain: GAGVSQSPSNKVTEKGKDVELRCDPISGHTALYWYRQSLGQGLEFLIYFQGNSAPDKSGLPSDRFSAERTGGSVSTLTIQRTQQEDSAVYLCASSSPGEDTQYFGPGTRLTVL.

In this sample, this clonotype turned up many times. The chain uses TRBV5-1 and TRBJ2-7; 7 bases are a match to TRBD1. The germline gives CDR1 SGHRS, CDR2 YFSETQ. Trimming at V came to 2 bases and at J to 3 bases, leaving 11 bases not matched to a gene. The CDR3 runs to 16 residues. CDR3 bases: TGCGCCAGCAGCTTAACCTTGGACAGGATGGGCTACGAGCAGTACTTC. Protein: CASSLTLDRMGYEQYF.

The rearrangement uses TRBV2 and TRBJ2-1, with 11 bases identical to TRBD1. V shed 5 bases and J 6 bases; nucleotides not matched to a gene: 6. Germline V lookup: CDR1 SNHLY, CDR2 FYNNEI. The length of the CDR3 is 15 residues. The CDR3 spells CASSRDRGRGNEQFF. CDR3 sequence (DNA): TGTGCCAGCAGTAGGGACAGGGGGAGAGGCAATGAGCAGTTCTTC.

The V and J genes are TRBV4-3 and TRBJ2-7; D possibly corresponds to TRBD2 (5 bases). V lost 0 bases to trimming and J lost 2 bases, with 11 bases between them. This CDR3 spans 15 amino acids. Looked up from germline, CDR1 is LGHNA and CDR2 is YSLEER. The CDR3 DNA reads TGCGCCAGCAGCCAAGACACGGGGATCCCCTACGAGCAGTACTTC. Protein sequence: CASSQDTGIPYEQYF.

This clonotype occurred once. The chain employs TRBV20-1 and TRBJ1-1, with 7 bases identical to TRBD1. The CDR3 extends over 15 amino acids. In germline, CDR1 is DFQATT, CDR2 SNEGSKA (reference sequence). Unmatched junction bases numbered 9, after V lost 4 bases and J lost 1 base. The CDR3 bases are TGCAGTGCTACCTCCCGACAGGGCACGAACACTGAAGCTTTCTTT. Its translation: CSATSRQGTNTEAFF.

The V call is TRBV7-2, the J call TRBJ2-1; TRBD2 agrees at 16 bases. J gave up 8 bases and V 4 bases, and 8 bases lay outside the gene matches. The germline V gene encodes CDR1 SGHTA and CDR2 FQGNSA. The CDR3 is 17 amino acids. CDR3 in amino acids: CASSSGTSGGAFDEQFF. The CDR3 bases are TGTGCCAGCAGCTCGGGGACTAGCGGGGGGGCGTTTGATGAGCAGTTCTTC.

V usage is TRBV20-1 and J usage is TRBJ2-1, with a weak D call TRBD2 (6 bases). V was cut by 6 bases and J by 8 bases, with 17 bases left in between. The germline V gene encodes CDR1 DFQATT and CDR2 SNEGSKA (reference sequence). CDR3 length equals 13 residues. The CDR3 DNA reads as TGCAGTGCCGCCTTAGGCGGGGTGGATGAGCAGTTCTTC. This codes for CSAALGGVDEQFF.

The CDR3 bases are TGTGCCAGTAGTATCTCCGAGACCAATGAGCAGTTCTTC. Residues: CASSISETNEQFF. This chain connects TRBV19 to TRBJ2-1; D is unclear. Trimming removed 3 bases from V and 6 bases from J, with 9 bases in between. The CDR3 runs to 13 residues. Germline loops: CDR1 LNHDA, CDR2 SQIVND (reference sequence).

This clonotype has more than one count but fewer than ten. The chain carries TRBV4-1 and TRBJ2-5; D assignment may be TRBD1 or TRBD2 (6 bases each). The V end was cut by 0 bases, the J end by 11 bases, with 16 bases between. The CDR3 is 14 residues long. Germline assignment: CDR1 MGHRA and CDR2 YSYEKL. CDR3 amino acids: CASSQDMGGNEQYF. The CDR3 coding sequence is TGCGCCAGCAGCCAAGACATGGGGGGCAATGAGCAGTACTTC.